This T cell receptor (beta chain) was captured by sequencing in a study of neoadjuvant anti-PD-1 for oral cavity cancer. General observations from the study: TCR analyses covered only a few patients per response group.

Sequencing was performed with immunoSEQ multiplex PCR; in TCRdb, only in-frame clones are kept and a portion is missing. The data hold about 72,000 clones, with about 86% observed a single time. This clone is a singleton in its sample. Antigen specificity is unknown. CDR3 length: 14 residues. Trimming removed 3 bases from V and 8 bases from J, with 16 bases in between. Germline V CDR1 and CDR2: MNHNS, SASEGT. This chain connects TRBV6-1 to TRBJ1-2; D might be TRBD1 (5 bases). This TCR derives from a person between 40 and 79 years old with oral cavity squamous cell carcinoma. Sequencing was performed on PBMCs, taken before nivolumab (anti-PD-1) treatment. CDR3: CASSDIGTGKGYTF. As DNA, the CDR3 is TGTGCCAGCAGTGATATCGGGACTGGGAAGGGCTACACCTTC.